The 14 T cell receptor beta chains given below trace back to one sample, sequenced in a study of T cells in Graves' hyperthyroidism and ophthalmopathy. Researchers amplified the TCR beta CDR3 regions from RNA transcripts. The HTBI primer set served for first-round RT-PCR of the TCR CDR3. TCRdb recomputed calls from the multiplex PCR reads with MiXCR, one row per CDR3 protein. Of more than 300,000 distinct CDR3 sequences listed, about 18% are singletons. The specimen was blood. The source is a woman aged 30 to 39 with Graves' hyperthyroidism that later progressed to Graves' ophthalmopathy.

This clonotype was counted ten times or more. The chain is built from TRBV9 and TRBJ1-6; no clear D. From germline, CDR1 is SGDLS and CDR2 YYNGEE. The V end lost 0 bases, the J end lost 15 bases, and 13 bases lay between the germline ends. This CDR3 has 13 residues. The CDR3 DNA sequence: TGTGCCAGCAGCGTAGCGATGGGCGGCGACCTCCACTTT. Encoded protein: CASSVAMGGDLHF.

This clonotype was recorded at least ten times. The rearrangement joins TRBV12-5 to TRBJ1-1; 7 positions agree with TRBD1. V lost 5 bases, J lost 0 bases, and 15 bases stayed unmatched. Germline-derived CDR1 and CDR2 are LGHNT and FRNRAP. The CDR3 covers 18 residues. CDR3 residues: CASGKGTVYSGLNTEAFF. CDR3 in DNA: TGTGCTAGTGGTAAGGGGACAGTGTACTCGGGCTTGAACACTGAAGCTTTCTTT.

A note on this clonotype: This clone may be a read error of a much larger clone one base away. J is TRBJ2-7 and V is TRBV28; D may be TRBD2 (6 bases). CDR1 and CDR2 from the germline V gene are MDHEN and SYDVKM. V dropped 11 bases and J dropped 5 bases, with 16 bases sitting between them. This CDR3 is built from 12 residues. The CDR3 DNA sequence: TGTGCCGGCTACCATCGGAGGGACGAGCAGTACTTC. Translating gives CAGYHRRDEQYF.

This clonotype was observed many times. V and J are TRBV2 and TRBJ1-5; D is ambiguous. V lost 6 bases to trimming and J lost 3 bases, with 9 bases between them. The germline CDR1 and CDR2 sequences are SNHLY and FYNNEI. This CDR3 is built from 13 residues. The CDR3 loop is CASRVGNNQPQHF. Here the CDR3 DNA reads TGTGCCAGCAGAGTAGGAAACAATCAGCCCCAGCATTTT. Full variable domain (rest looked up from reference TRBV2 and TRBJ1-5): EPEVTQTPSHQVTQMGQEVILRCVPISNHLYFYWYRQILGQKVEFLVSFYNNEISEKSEIFDDQFSVERPDGSNFTLKIRSTKLEDSAMYFCASRVGNNQPQHFGDGTRLSIL.

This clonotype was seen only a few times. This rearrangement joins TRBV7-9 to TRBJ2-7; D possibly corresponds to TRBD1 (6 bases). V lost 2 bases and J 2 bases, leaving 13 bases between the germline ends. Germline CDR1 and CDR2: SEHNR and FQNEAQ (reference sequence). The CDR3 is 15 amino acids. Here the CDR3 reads CASSLTGTPAYEQYF. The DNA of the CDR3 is TGTGCCAGCAGCTTAACCGGGACACCCGCCTACGAGCAGTACTTC.

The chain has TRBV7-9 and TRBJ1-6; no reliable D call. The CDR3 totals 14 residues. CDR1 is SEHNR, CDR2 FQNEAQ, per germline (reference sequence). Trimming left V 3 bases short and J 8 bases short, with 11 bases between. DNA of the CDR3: TGTGCCAGCAGCTTGGACGGGGATCATTCACCCCTCCACTTT. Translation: CASSLDGDHSPLHF. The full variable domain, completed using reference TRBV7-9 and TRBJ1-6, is DTGVSQNPRHKITKRGQNVTFRCDPISEHNRLYWYRQTLGQGPEFLTYFQNEAQLEKSRLLSDRFSAERPKGSFSTLEIQRTEQGDSAMYLCASSLDGDHSPLHFGNGTRLTVT.

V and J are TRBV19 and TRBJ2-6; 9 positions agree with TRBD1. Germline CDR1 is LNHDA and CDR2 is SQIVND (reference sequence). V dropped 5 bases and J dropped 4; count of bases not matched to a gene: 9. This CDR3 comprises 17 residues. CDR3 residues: CASSRPGTGTGANVLTF. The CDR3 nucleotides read TGTGCCAGTAGTCGTCCCGGGACAGGGACCGGGGCCAACGTCCTGACTTTC.

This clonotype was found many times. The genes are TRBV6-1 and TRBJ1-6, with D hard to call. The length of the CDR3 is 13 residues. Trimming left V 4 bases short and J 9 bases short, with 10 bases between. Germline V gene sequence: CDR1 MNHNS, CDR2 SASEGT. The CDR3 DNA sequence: TGTGCCAGCAGTGGTTTAGACGGTTCACCCCTCCACTTT. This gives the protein CASSGLDGSPLHF.

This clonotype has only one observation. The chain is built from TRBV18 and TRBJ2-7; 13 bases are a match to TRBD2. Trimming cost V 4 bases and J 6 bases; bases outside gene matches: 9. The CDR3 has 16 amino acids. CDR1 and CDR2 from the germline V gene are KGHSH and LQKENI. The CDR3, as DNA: TGTGCCAGCTCACGTACAGGACTAGCGGGGGCAGGCGAGCAGTACTTC. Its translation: CASSRTGLAGAGEQYF.

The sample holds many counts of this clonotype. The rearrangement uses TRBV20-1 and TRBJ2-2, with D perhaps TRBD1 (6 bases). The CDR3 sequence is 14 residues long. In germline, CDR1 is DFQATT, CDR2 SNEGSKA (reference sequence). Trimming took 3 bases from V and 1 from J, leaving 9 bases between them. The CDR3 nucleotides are TGCAGTGCTAGGAAACAGGGGAACACCGGGGAGCTGTTTTTT. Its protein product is CSARKQGNTGELFF.

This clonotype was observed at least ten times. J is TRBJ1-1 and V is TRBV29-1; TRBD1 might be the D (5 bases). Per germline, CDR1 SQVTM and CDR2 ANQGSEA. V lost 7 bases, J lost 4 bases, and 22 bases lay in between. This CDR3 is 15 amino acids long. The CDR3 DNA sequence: TGCAGCGCGTCCCCGCGGGGCGGGGCGGGCACTGAAGCTTTCTTT. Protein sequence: CSASPRGGAGTEAFF.

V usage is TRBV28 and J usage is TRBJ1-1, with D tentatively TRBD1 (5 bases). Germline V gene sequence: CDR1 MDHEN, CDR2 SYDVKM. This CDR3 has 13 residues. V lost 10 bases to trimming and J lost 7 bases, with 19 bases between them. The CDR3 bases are TGTGCCATTCGGGACGTGATCTCCGATGAAGCTTTCTTT. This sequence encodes CAIRDVISDEAFF. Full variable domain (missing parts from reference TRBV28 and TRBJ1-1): DVKVTQSSRYLVKRTGEKVFLECVQDMDHENMFWYRQDPGLGLRLIYFSYDVKMKEKGDIPEGYSVSREKKERFSLILESASTNQTSMYLCAIRDVISDEAFFGQGTRLTVV.

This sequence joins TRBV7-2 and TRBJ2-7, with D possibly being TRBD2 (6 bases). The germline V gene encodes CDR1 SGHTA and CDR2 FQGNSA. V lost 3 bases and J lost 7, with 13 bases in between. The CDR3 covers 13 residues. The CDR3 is CASSFGGAREQYV. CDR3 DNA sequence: TGTGCCAGCAGCTTTGGAGGGGCTCGAGAGCAGTACGTC.

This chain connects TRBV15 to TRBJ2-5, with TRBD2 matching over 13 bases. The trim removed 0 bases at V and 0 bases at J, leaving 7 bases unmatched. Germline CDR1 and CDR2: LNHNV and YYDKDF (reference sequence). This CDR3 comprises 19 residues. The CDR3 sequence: CATSRDPRLAGGYQETQYF. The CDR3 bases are TGTGCCACCAGCAGAGATCCGAGACTAGCGGGGGGCTACCAAGAGACCCAGTACTTC.